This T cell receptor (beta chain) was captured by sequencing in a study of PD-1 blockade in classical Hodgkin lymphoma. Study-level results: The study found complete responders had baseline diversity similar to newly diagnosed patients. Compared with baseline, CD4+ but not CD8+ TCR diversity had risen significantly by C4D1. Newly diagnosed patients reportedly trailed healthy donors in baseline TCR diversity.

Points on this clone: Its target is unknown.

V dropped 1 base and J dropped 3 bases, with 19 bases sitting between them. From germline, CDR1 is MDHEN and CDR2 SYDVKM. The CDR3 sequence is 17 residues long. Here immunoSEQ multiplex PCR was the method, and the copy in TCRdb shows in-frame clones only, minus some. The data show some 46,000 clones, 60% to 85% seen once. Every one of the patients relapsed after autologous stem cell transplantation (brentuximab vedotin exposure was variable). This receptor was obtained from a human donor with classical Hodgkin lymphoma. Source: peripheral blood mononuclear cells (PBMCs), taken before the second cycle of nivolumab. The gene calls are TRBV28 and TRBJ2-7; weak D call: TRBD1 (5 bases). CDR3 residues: CASSLLSGAEMNYEQYF. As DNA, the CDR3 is TGTGCCAGCAGTTTATTATCTGGGGCAGAGATGAACTACGAGCAGTACTTC.